This TCR beta chain emerged from a study of regulatory T cells in long-lasting Graves disease. CDR3 regions were amplified by Arm-PCR using iRepertoire HTBI primers to build TCR beta libraries. TCRdb processed the multiplex PCR reads anew with MiXCR; each CDR3 protein has one entry. This sample has 500,000 to 700,000 distinct CDR3 sequences; approximately 29% occur once, and the top ten carry under 50%. The length of the CDR3 is 14 residues. Germline V gives CDR1 DFQATT, CDR2 SNEGSKA (reference sequence). V dropped 4 bases and J dropped 2; count of bases not matched to a gene: 6. Stated time point: persistent/refractory GD, antithyroid drugs over 5 years with positive TRAb. PBMC-extracted RNA yielded the TCR library. There are a few counts of this clonotype.

This specimen was peripheral blood mononuclear cells (PBMCs), taken when the disease was refractory, from a patient treated with antithyroid drugs. V gene TRBV20-1 combines with J gene TRBJ2-7; 9 bases are shared with TRBD2. The TCR comes from a female donor with Graves disease. CDR3 in amino acids: CSANLAGNPYEQYF. The CDR3 bases are TGCAGTGCTAATCTAGCGGGGAACCCCTACGAGCAGTACTTC.